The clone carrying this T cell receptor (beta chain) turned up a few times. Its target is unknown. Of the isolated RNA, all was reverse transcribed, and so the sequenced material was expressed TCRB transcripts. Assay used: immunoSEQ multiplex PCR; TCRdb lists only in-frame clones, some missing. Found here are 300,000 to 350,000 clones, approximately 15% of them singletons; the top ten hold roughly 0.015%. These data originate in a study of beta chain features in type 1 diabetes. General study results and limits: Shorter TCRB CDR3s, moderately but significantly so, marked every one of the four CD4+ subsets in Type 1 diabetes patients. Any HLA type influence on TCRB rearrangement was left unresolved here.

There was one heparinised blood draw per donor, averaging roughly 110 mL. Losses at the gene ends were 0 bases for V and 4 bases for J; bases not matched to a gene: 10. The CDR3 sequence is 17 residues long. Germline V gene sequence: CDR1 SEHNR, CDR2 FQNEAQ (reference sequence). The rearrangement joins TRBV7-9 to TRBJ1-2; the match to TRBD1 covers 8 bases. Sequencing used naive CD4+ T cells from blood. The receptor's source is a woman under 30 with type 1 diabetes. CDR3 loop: CASSLASPGQAIYGYTF. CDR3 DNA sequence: TGTGCCAGCAGCTTAGCCTCTCCGGGACAGGCGATCTATGGCTACACCTTC.